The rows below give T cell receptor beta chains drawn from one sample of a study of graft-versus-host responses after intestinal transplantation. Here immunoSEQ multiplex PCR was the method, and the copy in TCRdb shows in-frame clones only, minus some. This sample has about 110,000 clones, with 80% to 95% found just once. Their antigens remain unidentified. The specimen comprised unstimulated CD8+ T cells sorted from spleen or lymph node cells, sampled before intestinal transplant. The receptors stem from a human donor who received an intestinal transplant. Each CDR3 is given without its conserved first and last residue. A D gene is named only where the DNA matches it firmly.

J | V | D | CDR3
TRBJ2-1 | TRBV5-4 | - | ASSGINEQF
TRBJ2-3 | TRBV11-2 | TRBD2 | ASSLDRAGGTDTQY
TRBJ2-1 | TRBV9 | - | ASSVTGSLNNEQF
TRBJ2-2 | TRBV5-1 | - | ASSLGGNGELF
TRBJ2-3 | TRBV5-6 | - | ASSLDGGQEY
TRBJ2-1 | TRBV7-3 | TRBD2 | ASSLGPSGTNEQF
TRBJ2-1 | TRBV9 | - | ASSVAAGEQF
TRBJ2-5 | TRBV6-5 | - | ASSSPDTETQY
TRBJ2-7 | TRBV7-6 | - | ASSLSGMRYEQY
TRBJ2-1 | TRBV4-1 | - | ASSQDPQSSYNEQF
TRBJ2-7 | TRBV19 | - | ASSTDSYEQY
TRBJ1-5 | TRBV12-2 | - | ASLSQPQH
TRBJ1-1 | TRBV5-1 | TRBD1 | ASSPTGGGTEAF
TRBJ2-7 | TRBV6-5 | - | ASSYGGHEQY
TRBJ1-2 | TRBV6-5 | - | ASSYSEGGPRGYT
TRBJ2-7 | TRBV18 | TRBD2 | ASSPYEATSGRVNYEQY
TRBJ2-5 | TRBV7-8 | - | ASSLAAGGAGQAQY
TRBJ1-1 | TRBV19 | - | ASKVGNANTEAF
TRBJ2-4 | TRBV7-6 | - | ASSLGSRRAKNIQY
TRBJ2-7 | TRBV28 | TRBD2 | ASSLTREGGDEQY
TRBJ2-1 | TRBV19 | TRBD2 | ASTPSAGGNEQF
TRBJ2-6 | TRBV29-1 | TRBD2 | SVTGTSGRAAGANVLT
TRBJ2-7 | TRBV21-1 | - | ASSQGLADHYEQY
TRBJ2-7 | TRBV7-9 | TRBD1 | ASSPRDRINEQY
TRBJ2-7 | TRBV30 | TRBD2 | AWVRSSGPSYEQY
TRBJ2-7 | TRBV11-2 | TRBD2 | ASSLDWGSGNYEQY
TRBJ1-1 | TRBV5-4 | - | ASSLVRGRATEAF
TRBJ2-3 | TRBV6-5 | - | ASSYSAGRDTQY
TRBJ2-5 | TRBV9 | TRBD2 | ASSGSGRAGETQY
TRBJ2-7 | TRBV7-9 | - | ASSVGLQTYEQY
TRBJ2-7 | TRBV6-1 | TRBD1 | ASSERTGVYEQY
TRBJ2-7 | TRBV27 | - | ASSLLQSEQY
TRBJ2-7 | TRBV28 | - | ASSTLSDEQY
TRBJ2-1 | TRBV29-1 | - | SVESSYNEQF
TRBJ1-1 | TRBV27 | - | ASSLQNTEAF
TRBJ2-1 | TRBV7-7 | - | ASSLGVSSYNEQF
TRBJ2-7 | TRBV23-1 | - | ASSQRWAYEQY